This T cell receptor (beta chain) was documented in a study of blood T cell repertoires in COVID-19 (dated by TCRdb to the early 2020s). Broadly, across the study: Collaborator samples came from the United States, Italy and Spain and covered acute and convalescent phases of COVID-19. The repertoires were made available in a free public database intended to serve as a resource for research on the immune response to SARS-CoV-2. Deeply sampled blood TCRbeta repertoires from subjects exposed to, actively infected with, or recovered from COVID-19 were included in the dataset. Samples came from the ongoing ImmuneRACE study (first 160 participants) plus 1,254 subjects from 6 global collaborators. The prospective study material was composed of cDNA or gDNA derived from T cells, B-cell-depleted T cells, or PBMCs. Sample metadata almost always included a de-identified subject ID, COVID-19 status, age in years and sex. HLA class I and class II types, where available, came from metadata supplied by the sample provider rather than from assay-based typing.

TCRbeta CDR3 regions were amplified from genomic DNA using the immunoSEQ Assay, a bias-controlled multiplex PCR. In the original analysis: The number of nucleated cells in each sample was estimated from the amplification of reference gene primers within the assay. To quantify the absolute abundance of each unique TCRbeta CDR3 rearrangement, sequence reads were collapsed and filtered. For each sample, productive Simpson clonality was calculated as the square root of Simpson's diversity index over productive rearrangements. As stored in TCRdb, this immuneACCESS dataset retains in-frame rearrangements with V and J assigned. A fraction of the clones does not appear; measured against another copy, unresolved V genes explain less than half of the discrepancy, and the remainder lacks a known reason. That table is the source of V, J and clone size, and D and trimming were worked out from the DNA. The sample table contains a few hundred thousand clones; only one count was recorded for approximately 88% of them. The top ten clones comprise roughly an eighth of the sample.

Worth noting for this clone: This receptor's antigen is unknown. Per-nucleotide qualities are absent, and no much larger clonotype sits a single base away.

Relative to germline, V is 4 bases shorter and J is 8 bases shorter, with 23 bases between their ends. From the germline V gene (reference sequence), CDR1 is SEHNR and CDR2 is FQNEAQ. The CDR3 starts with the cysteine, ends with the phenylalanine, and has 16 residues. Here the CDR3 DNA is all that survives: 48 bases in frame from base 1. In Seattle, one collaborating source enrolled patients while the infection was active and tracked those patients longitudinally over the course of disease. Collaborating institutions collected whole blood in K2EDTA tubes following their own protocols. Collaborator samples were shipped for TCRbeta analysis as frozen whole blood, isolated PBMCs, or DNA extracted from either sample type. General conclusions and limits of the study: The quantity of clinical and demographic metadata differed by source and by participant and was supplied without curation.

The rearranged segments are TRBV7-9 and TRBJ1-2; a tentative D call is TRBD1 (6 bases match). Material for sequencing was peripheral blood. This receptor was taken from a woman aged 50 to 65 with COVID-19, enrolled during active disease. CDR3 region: CASSSGGSGAGRGYTF. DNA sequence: TGTGCCAGCAGCTCTGGGGGTTCAGGGGCCGGTAGAGGCTACACCTTC.